Listed here are 22 T cell receptor beta chains from one sample, sequenced in a study of cytomegalovirus exposure and HLA in healthy donors. Researchers ran the PCR with 60 Vbeta and 13 Jbeta primers. Assay used: immunoSEQ multiplex PCR; TCRdb lists only in-frame clones, some missing. The sample lists 110,000 to 150,000 clones; over 70% were seen once. Specimen: PBMCs. These receptor sequences come from a male donor in good health and CMV-seronegative.

J is TRBJ2-1 and V is TRBV6-1; the D is unclear. Trimming pared 5 bases from V and 0 bases from J, leaving 11 bases between. CDR3 size: 15 residues. Germline loops: CDR1 MNHNS, CDR2 SASEGT. In DNA form, the CDR3 reads TGTGCCAGCAGTCCCAGACTCAGCTCCTACAATGAGCAGTTCTTC. Its protein product is CASSPRLSSYNEQFF.

V usage is TRBV14 and J usage is TRBJ2-5; D unclear. Germline-derived CDR1 and CDR2 are SGHDN and FVKESK. Trimming took 0 bases from V and 5 from J, leaving 13 bases between them. The CDR3 consists of 15 residues. The CDR3 reads CASSQDGVTWETQYF. The CDR3 nucleotides read TGTGCCAGCAGCCAAGACGGAGTAACATGGGAGACCCAGTACTTC.

The CDR3 DNA reads TGTGCCAGCAGCTCGACAGGGCTTGAAGCTTTCTTT. This codes for CASSSTGLEAFF. The chain has TRBV7-2 and TRBJ1-1, with TRBD1 identical over 7 bases. The CDR3 runs to 12 residues. Trimming at V came to 4 bases and at J to 7 bases, leaving 3 bases not matched to a gene. CDR1 and CDR2 (germline): SGHTA, FQGNSA.

The V gene is TRBV9, the J gene TRBJ1-2; possible D gene TRBD1, 6 bases. The V gene's germline CDR1 is SGDLS and CDR2 YYNGEE. The CDR3 length is 15 residues. Between the trimmed V and J ends, which lost 0 bases and 4 bases, there was a span of 13 bases. CDR3 residues: CASSVVSGTPYGYTF. As DNA, the CDR3 is TGTGCCAGCAGCGTAGTATCAGGGACACCCTATGGCTACACCTTC.

This clone was recorded a few times. The V call is TRBV11-2, the J call TRBJ2-5; D unresolved. Germline CDR1 and CDR2: SGHAT and FQNNGV. Trimming removed 0 bases at V and 4 bases at J, with 9 bases between. The CDR3 totals 14 residues. CDR3 region: CASSLDSAGETQYF. In DNA, the CDR3 is TGTGCCAGCAGCTTAGACTCTGCCGGAGAGACCCAGTACTTC.

This clone was detected only once. CDR3 amino acids: CAWSADRWVYGYTF. DNA of the CDR3: TGTGCCTGGAGTGCCGACAGGTGGGTCTATGGCTACACCTTC. The rearrangement uses TRBV30 and TRBJ1-2, with D possibly TRBD1 on 6 matching bases. This CDR3 has 14 amino acids. Trimming left V 1 base short and J 4 bases short, with 13 bases between. Germline lookup yields CDR1 GTSNPN and CDR2 SVGIG (reference sequence).

This clone turned up a few times. This chain connects TRBV6-5 to TRBJ1-1; no firm D call. The V end was cut by 2 bases, the J end by 3 bases, with 10 bases between. CDR3 length: 14 amino acids. The V gene's germline CDR1 is MNHEY and CDR2 SVGAGI. The chain's CDR3 is CASSYSQLDTEAFF. CDR3 in DNA: TGTGCCAGCAGTTACAGTCAACTTGACACTGAAGCTTTCTTT.

A few counts support this clone. V usage is TRBV15 and J usage is TRBJ2-3; TRBD2 aligns across 7 bases. Germline assignment: CDR1 LNHNV and CDR2 YYDKDF (reference sequence). The CDR3 consists of 16 residues. J was trimmed by 6 bases and V by 2 bases; bases with no gene match: 11. CDR3 loop: CATSRPGTNEGDTQYF. The CDR3 region has the DNA TGTGCCACCAGCAGACCCGGGACTAACGAAGGGGATACGCAGTATTTT.

The chain employs TRBV5-6 and TRBJ2-1; the match to TRBD2 covers 11 bases. With 4 bases clipped from V and 4 bases from J, the junction kept 7 bases outside the gene matches. The CDR3 extends over 16 amino acids. Germline V gives CDR1 SGHDT, CDR2 YYEEEE. The CDR3 here is CASSQGTSGVYNEQFF. The CDR3 DNA sequence: TGTGCCAGCAGCCAAGGGACTAGCGGAGTATACAATGAGCAGTTCTTC.

V is TRBV9 and J is TRBJ1-3; tentatively, D is TRBD1 (6 bases). CDR1 and CDR2 (germline): SGDLS, YYNGEE. V lost 1 base, J lost 0 bases, and 14 bases lay in between. The CDR3 spans 17 residues. The CDR3 DNA reads as TGTGCCAGCAGCGTACCCGGGACATCTAACTCTGGAAACACCATATATTTT. Its translation is CASSVPGTSNSGNTIYF.

The chain combines TRBV19 with TRBJ2-1; TRBD1 is a possible D gene (5 bases). V shed 7 bases and J shed 2 bases, with 21 bases lying between them. This CDR3 spans 17 amino acids. Looked up from germline, CDR1 is LNHDA and CDR2 is SQIVND (reference sequence). CDR3 sequence reads: CASTSKSGQRAYNEQFF. As DNA, the CDR3 is TGTGCCAGTACCTCGAAGTCAGGACAACGAGCCTACAATGAGCAGTTCTTC.

CDR3 loop: CASSPIATSDSYEQYF. The CDR3 DNA follows: TGTGCCAGCTCACCCATTGCGACTAGCGACTCCTACGAGCAGTACTTC. V is TRBV18 and J is TRBJ2-7, with TRBD2 matching 8 bases. There are 16 residues in the CDR3. The V and J ends lost 3 bases and 0 bases, in that order; junction bases with no gene match: 7. In germline, CDR1 is KGHSH, CDR2 LQKENI.

In its sample, this clone was seen a few times. The rearrangement uses TRBV10-3 and TRBJ2-5; tentative D call: TRBD2 (6 bases). Germline CDR1 reads ENHRY; CDR2 reads SYGVKD. V lost 6 bases and J 0 bases, leaving 23 bases between the germline ends. The CDR3 runs 18 residues. The CDR3 bases are TGTGCCATCAGAAAGAGCGCCGTGGGCGGGGTGTACCAAGAGACCCAGTACTTC. It codes for CAIRKSAVGGVYQETQYF.

This chain uses TRBV7-2 with TRBJ2-7; 12 bases fit TRBD2. Germline V CDR1 and CDR2: SGHTA, FQGNSA. The CDR3 loop spans 15 amino acids. The trim removed 4 bases at V and 2 bases at J, leaving 3 bases unmatched. The CDR3 DNA reads as TGTGCCAGCAGCTCCGCTAGCGGGGGGGCCTACGAGCAGTACTTC. Encoded protein: CASSSASGGAYEQYF.

This sequence joins TRBV21-1 and TRBJ1-3; no check of the table's D call, TRBD1, against the DNA was made. TRBV21-1 is assigned pseudogene status. The CDR3 sequence is 15 residues long. The CDR3 region is CASSKEQASGNTIYF. DNA of the CDR3: TGTGCCAGCAGCAAGGAACAGGCCTCTGGAAACACCATATATTTT.

The rearrangement links TRBV9 to TRBJ2-2, with TRBD1 matching 9 bases. The V gene end was trimmed by 4 bases and the J gene end by 6 bases; junction bases not matched to a gene: 10. The CDR3 has 16 amino acids. CDR1 and CDR2 (germline): SGDLS, YYNGEE. CDR3 amino acids: CASSPQDRGVAGELFF. The CDR3 DNA reads as TGTGCCAGCAGCCCCCAGGACAGGGGAGTCGCCGGGGAGCTGTTTTTT.

The chain couples TRBV6-6 to TRBJ1-1; the D gene is possibly TRBD1 (6 bases). Germline loops: CDR1 MNHNY, CDR2 SVGAGI (reference sequence). The length of the CDR3 is 14 residues. The ends were cut back, 0 bases at V and 4 bases at J, with 9 bases in the middle. In DNA, the CDR3 is TGTGCCAGCAGTTACTCTAGGGGGACCACTGAAGCTTTCTTT. It codes for CASSYSRGTTEAFF.

This rearrangement joins TRBV7-2 to TRBJ2-2; D is uncertain. Trimming pared 2 bases from V and 6 bases from J, leaving 7 bases between. Germline V gene sequence: CDR1 SGHTA, CDR2 FQGNSA. This CDR3 contains 13 residues. The DNA for the CDR3 is TGTGCCAGCAGCTTATACTCCCCCGGGGAGCTGTTTTTT. As protein: CASSLYSPGELFF. Drawing the rest from reference TRBV7-2 and TRBJ2-2, the complete variable domain is GAGVSQSPSNKVTEKGKDVELRCDPISGHTALYWYRQSLGQGLEFLIYFQGNSAPDKSGLPSDRFSAERTGGSVSTLTIQRTQQEDSAVYLCASSLYSPGELFFGEGSRLTVL.

The rearrangement links TRBV7-6 to TRBJ2-1; 9 nucleotides align to TRBD2. The CDR3 extends over 15 amino acids. Germline assignment: CDR1 SGHVS and CDR2 FNYEAQ. The V and J ends lost 5 bases and 8 bases, in that order; junction bases with no gene match: 10. This CDR3 reads CASSVDGGGAYEQFF. DNA of the CDR3: TGTGCCAGCAGCGTCGACGGCGGGGGGGCTTATGAGCAGTTCTTC.

The chain employs TRBV6-1 and TRBJ1-1; a weak D match, TRBD1 (6 bases). V lost 7 bases to trimming and J lost 5 bases, with 14 bases between them. The length of the CDR3 is 13 residues. Germline-derived CDR1 and CDR2 are MNHNS and SASEGT. This CDR3 is CASILTGSTEAFF. CDR3 nucleotides: TGTGCCAGCATCCTGACAGGTTCTACTGAAGCTTTCTTT.

A remark on this clone: This sample also contains other DNA sequences that code for the same CDR3. This sequence joins TRBV29-1 and TRBJ2-1; the D gene is possibly TRBD1 (7 bases). Deletions cut 2 bases from V and 0 bases from J, with 20 bases between. The CDR3 loop spans 18 amino acids. Germline V gene lookup returns CDR1 SQVTM and CDR2 ANQGSEA. The CDR3 DNA sequence: TGCAGCGTTGAACGGGGGACAGCCTCTCCGAGCTCCTACAATGAGCAGTTCTTC. The encoded protein is CSVERGTASPSSYNEQFF.

The chain joins TRBV13 to TRBJ1-2; TRBD1 matches 7 bases. V gave up 4 bases and J gave up 7 bases; unmatched junction bases: 9. Germline-derived CDR1 and CDR2 are PRHDT and FYEKMQ (reference sequence). The CDR3 covers 14 residues. CDR3 amino acids: CASSSTGDPLGYTF. CDR3 bases: TGTGCCAGCAGCTCAACAGGGGATCCTCTTGGCTACACCTTC.